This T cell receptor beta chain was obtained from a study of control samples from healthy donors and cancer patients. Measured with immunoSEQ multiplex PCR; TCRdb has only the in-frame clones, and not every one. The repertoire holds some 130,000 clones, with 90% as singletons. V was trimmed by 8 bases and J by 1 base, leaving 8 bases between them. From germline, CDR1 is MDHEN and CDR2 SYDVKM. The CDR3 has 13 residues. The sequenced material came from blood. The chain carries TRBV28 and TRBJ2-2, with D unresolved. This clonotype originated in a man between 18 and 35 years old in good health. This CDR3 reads CASGFVNTGELFF. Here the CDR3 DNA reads TGTGCCAGCGGGTTTGTGAACACCGGGGAGCTGTTTTTT.